The 25 T cell receptor beta chains below were found in one sample sequenced in a study of OX40 agonist ivuxolimab in advanced cancers. Libraries were prepared by immunoSEQ multiplex PCR; TCRdb keeps only in-frame clonotypes and omits some of them. The table includes some 69,000 clones, around 90% detected once. The specimen comprised CD4+ or CD8+ T cells sorted from blood, sampled in a trial of the OX40 agonist ivuxolimab. Receptor source: an adult with an advanced solid tumor such as melanoma, head and neck, liver or kidney cancer.

The chain employs TRBV10-3 and TRBJ2-1; 9 bases are shared with TRBD2. Germline assignment: CDR1 ENHRY and CDR2 SYGVKD. With V trimmed by 2 bases and J by 6 bases, 2 bases remained unmatched. CDR3 length: 14 amino acids. The CDR3 here is CAISEGGLANEQFF. DNA for the CDR3: TGTGCCATCAGTGAGGGGGGACTAGCCAATGAGCAGTTCTTC.

The CDR3 sequence is CASSVGTSGSREQYF. The CDR3 coding sequence is TGTGCCAGCTCAGTAGGGACTAGCGGGAGTAGGGAGCAGTACTTC. The J gene is TRBJ2-7, the V gene TRBV18; 14 bases are a match to TRBD2. The J segment lost 7 bases and the V segment lost 5 bases, leaving 7 bases of the junction unmatched. The germline gives CDR1 KGHSH, CDR2 LQKENI. The CDR3 contains 15 residues.

This sequence joins TRBV28 and TRBJ1-1, with D possibly matching TRBD1 (6 bases). V was clipped by 6 bases and J by 3 bases, with 20 bases between them. The CDR3 runs to 16 residues. Germline V lookup: CDR1 MDHEN, CDR2 SYDVKM. The CDR3, as DNA: TGTGCCAGCAGGATCCTCAGTTGGGGGCGCGACACTGAAGCTTTCTTT. This translates into CASRILSWGRDTEAFF.

The chain recombines TRBV7-3 with TRBJ2-5; 8 nucleotides line up with TRBD2. V lost 5 bases, J lost 5 bases, and 7 bases stayed unmatched. The CDR3 extends over 14 amino acids. Germline CDR1 and CDR2: SGHTA and FQGTGA. In DNA, the CDR3 is TGTGCCAGCAGCCCCGGGGGGGCGGTGGAGACCCAGTACTTC. This sequence encodes CASSPGGAVETQYF.

The chain has TRBV18 and TRBJ1-2; 10 nucleotides match TRBD1. Per the germline V gene, CDR1 is KGHSH and CDR2 is LQKENI. V was clipped by 5 bases and J by 2 bases; unmatched bases: 8. The CDR3 has 16 residues. CDR3 nucleotides: TGTGCCAGCTCATTCGAACCGGGACAGGGGAACTATGGCTACACCTTC. It specifies CASSFEPGQGNYGYTF. The entire variable domain, with the rest obtained from reference TRBV18 and TRBJ1-2, is as follows: NAGVMQNPRHLVRRRGQEARLRCSPMKGHSHVYWYRQLPEEGLKFMVYLQKENIIDESGMPKERFSAEFPKEGPSILRIQQVVRGDSAAYFCASSFEPGQGNYGYTFGSGTRLTVV.

The chain couples TRBV19 to TRBJ2-1; D is possibly TRBD2 (6 bases). The CDR3 length is 14 residues. Germline V CDR1 and CDR2: LNHDA, SQIVND (reference sequence). Deletions cut 10 bases from V and 2 bases from J, with 15 bases between. The CDR3 coding sequence is TGTGCCACCTCCGGGACTCGAGCCTACAATGAGCAGTTCTTC. Translation: CATSGTRAYNEQFF.

The V and J genes are TRBV19 and TRBJ1-2; D perhaps matches TRBD1 (5 bases). This CDR3 has 15 residues. Germline CDR1 is LNHDA and CDR2 is SQIVND (reference sequence). With 4 bases removed from V and 0 bases from J, the gap between germline ends came to 12 bases. The CDR3 DNA sequence: TGTGCCAGTAGTAAAGGGACTGAAGCTAACTATGGCTACACCTTC. Amino acids: CASSKGTEANYGYTF.

The chain joins TRBV6-5 to TRBJ2-7; maybe TRBD1 (5 bases). Looked up from germline, CDR1 is MNHEY and CDR2 is SVGAGI. This CDR3 contains 14 residues. Trimming pared 0 bases from V and 2 bases from J, leaving 8 bases between. In DNA, the CDR3 is TGTGCCAGCAGTTACTCCCAGGGCCCCTACGAGCAGTACTTC. This codes for CASSYSQGPYEQYF.

This clone is a singleton in its sample. The CDR3, as DNA: TGTGCCAGCAGCTTAGGACAGGTGGCCGGGGAGCTGTTTTTT. It encodes CASSLGQVAGELFF. The chain uses TRBV7-2 and TRBJ2-2, with a possible D match to TRBD1 (6 bases). Germline V lookup: CDR1 SGHTA, CDR2 FQGNSA. The CDR3 totals 14 residues. Trimming removed 1 base at V and 6 bases at J, with 9 bases between.

This clone appeared once. The CDR3 region is CASSPRTGSNQPQHF. CDR3 nucleotide sequence: TGTGCCAGCAGCCCACGGACTGGTAGCAATCAGCCCCAGCATTTT. V and J are TRBV7-2 and TRBJ1-5; D ambiguous. The CDR3 totals 15 residues. Germline CDR1 reads SGHTA; CDR2 reads FQGNSA. Deletions cut 5 bases from V and 0 bases from J, with 11 bases between.

The rearrangement links TRBV30 to TRBJ2-1; D is undetermined. Germline CDR1 GTSNPN, CDR2 SVGIG (reference sequence). Trimming left V 4 bases short and J 6 bases short, with 13 bases between. The CDR3 length is 13 residues. The DNA for the CDR3 is TGTGCCTGGACCTGGTGGGAATTCAATGAGCAGTTCTTC. This codes for CAWTWWEFNEQFF.

The chain recombines TRBV4-2 with TRBJ2-3, with 8 bases identical to TRBD2. The CDR3 covers 15 residues. The V segment lost 3 bases and the J segment 4 bases; nucleotides outside the gene matches: 6. Per germline, CDR1 LGHNA and CDR2 YNFKEQ. The CDR3: CASSQGLDPADTQYF. The CDR3 DNA reads TGTGCCAGCAGCCAGGGACTAGACCCTGCAGATACGCAGTATTTT.

The V and J genes are TRBV7-2 and TRBJ1-1, with 8 bases fitting TRBD1. Germline CDR1 is SGHTA and CDR2 is FQGNSA. The CDR3 is 16 residues long. V was clipped by 1 base and J by 4 bases; unmatched bases: 8. DNA for the CDR3: TGTGCCAGCAGCTTAGTTCGTGTAGGACAGGGCACTGAAGCTTTCTTT. Protein: CASSLVRVGQGTEAFF.

The rearrangement joins TRBV19 to TRBJ1-1; a weak D match, TRBD1 (5 bases). The CDR3 loop spans 13 amino acids. Germline CDR1 LNHDA, CDR2 SQIVND (reference sequence). Deletions cut 5 bases from V and 1 base from J, with 8 bases between. CDR3 sequence reads: CASSRDRNTEAFF. Written as DNA, the CDR3 is TGTGCCAGTAGTCGAGACAGGAACACTGAAGCTTTCTTT.

The V gene is TRBV4-3, the J gene TRBJ2-6; D is undetermined. V dropped 1 base and J dropped 1 base, with 8 bases sitting between them. The CDR3 has 16 residues. Germline CDR1 is LGHNA and CDR2 is YSLEER. CDR3 DNA: TGCGCCAGCAGCCAAGTCCTAGAATCTGGGGCCAACGTCCTGACTTTC. Amino acids: CASSQVLESGANVLTF.

This clone has just one count. This chain joins TRBV5-1 and TRBJ1-2; no firm D call. The CDR3 contains 15 residues. Germline V gene sequence: CDR1 SGHRS, CDR2 YFSETQ. Trimming took 0 bases from V and 4 from J, leaving 13 bases between them. The CDR3 reads CASSLDSTSGYGYTF. CDR3 coding DNA: TGCGCCAGCAGCTTGGACTCGACTTCGGGCTATGGCTACACCTTC. The full variable domain, its missing parts supplied by reference TRBV5-1 and TRBJ1-2, is KAGVTQTPRYLIKTRGQQVTLSCSPISGHRSVSWYQQTPGQGLQFLFEYFSETQRNKGNFPGRFSGRQFSNSRSEMNVSTLELGDSALYLCASSLDSTSGYGYTFGSGTRLTVV.

The V call is TRBV7-2, the J call TRBJ2-7; the D is unclear. Germline CDR1 and CDR2: SGHTA and FQGNSA. V lost 5 bases and J 7 bases, leaving 9 bases between the germline ends. CDR3 length equals 11 residues. The CDR3 protein is CASSQVEEQYF. As DNA, the CDR3 is TGTGCCAGCAGCCAAGTCGAAGAGCAGTACTTC.

The chain recombines TRBV9 with TRBJ2-1; 9 positions match TRBD2. Trimming removed 0 bases from V and 8 bases from J; junction bases left unmatched: 6. The CDR3 sequence is 15 residues long. From germline, CDR1 is SGDLS and CDR2 YYNGEE. This CDR3 reads CASSVGARTSDEQFF. CDR3 bases: TGTGCCAGCAGCGTAGGGGCCCGGACTAGCGATGAGCAGTTCTTC.

The J gene is TRBJ2-6, the V gene TRBV29-1; no reliable D call. V was pared by 4 bases and J by 1 base, with 2 bases between. The CDR3 covers 12 residues. Germline loops: CDR1 SQVTM, CDR2 ANQGSEA. The CDR3: CSVASGANVLTF. CDR3 DNA sequence: TGCAGCGTTGCTTCTGGGGCCAACGTCCTGACTTTC.

The chain employs TRBV6-5 and TRBJ2-5, with TRBD1 matching 9 bases. The J call may be wrong; the DNA end is better matched by TRBJ2-7. Looked up from germline, CDR1 is MNHEY and CDR2 is SVGAGI. This CDR3 has 15 amino acids. The CDR3 region is CASSYDRGRLYEQYF. CDR3 DNA sequence: TGTGCCAGCAGTTATGACAGGGGGAGACTTTACGAGCAGTACTTC.

The J gene is TRBJ2-1, the V gene TRBV11-2; 7 nucleotides align to TRBD1. Germline CDR1 SGHAT, CDR2 FQNNGV. V shed 5 bases, J shed 5 bases, and the junction held 12 bases outside the gene matches. This CDR3 is built from 16 residues. In nucleotides, the CDR3 is TGTGCCAGCAGCCCTGGATGGACAGGTTTGAACAATGAGCAGTTCTTC. The encoded protein is CASSPGWTGLNNEQFF.

The rearrangement links TRBV13 to TRBJ2-6, with TRBD1 identical over 9 bases. V lost 3 bases and J lost 6; bases outside the gene matches: 3. The CDR3 covers 15 residues. Germline V gene sequence: CDR1 PRHDT, CDR2 FYEKMQ (reference sequence). The CDR3 loop is CASSFTGGSANVLTF. The CDR3 nucleotides are TGTGCCAGCAGCTTCACAGGGGGCTCGGCCAACGTCCTGACTTTC.

The V and J genes are TRBV30 and TRBJ1-2; no firm D call. Trimming cost V 2 bases and J 5 bases, with 9 bases left between them. Germline CDR1 is GTSNPN and CDR2 is SVGIG (reference sequence). This CDR3 is built from 12 residues. The CDR3, as DNA: TGTGCCTGGAGTCAGAGTGCTTATGGCTACACCTTC. It is translated as CAWSQSAYGYTF.

This clone was detected only a few times. The V and J genes are TRBV7-2 and TRBJ2-7, with 12 bases identical to TRBD2. The CDR3 runs 16 residues. After removal of 1 base from V and 4 bases from J, the junction contained 5 bases not matched to a gene. Germline lookup yields CDR1 SGHTA and CDR2 FQGNSA. The CDR3 coding sequence is TGTGCCAGCAGCTTAGAAGGACTAGCGGGAAGGTACGAGCAGTACTTC. This encodes CASSLEGLAGRYEQYF.

The chain has TRBV5-1 and TRBJ2-3; D may match TRBD1 or TRBD2 (5 bases each). Per the germline V gene, CDR1 is SGHRS and CDR2 is YFSETQ. Trimming removed 0 bases from V and 3 bases from J, with 5 bases in between. This CDR3 has 13 residues. The CDR3: CASSLGGTDTQYF. CDR3 sequence (DNA): TGCGCCAGCAGCTTGGGGGGGACAGATACGCAGTATTTT. The full variable domain, its missing parts supplied by reference TRBV5-1 and TRBJ2-3, is KAGVTQTPRYLIKTRGQQVTLSCSPISGHRSVSWYQQTPGQGLQFLFEYFSETQRNKGNFPGRFSGRQFSNSRSEMNVSTLELGDSALYLCASSLGGTDTQYFGPGTRLTVL.